This T cell receptor beta chain was retrieved from a study of post-analysis software for immune sequencing data. The wider study: As for disease course, relapsing-remitting, secondary progressive and progressive-relapsing multiple sclerosis were all included. Findings and limits, study-wide: TRBV segments more frequent in patients than in controls numbered roughly 5 and included TRBV5-6, TRBV5-1 and TRBV20-1. There was significantly lower normalized Chao1 diversity in multiple sclerosis patients than in controls.

V dropped 6 bases and J dropped 1 base, with 9 bases sitting between them. The CDR3 is made up of 13 amino acids. Germline assignment: CDR1 SNHLY and CDR2 FYNNEI. The table lists this clonotype with many counts. Its antigen is unknown. The authors incorporated unique molecular identifiers into the TCR beta cDNA libraries. cDNA molecules numbering roughly 500,000 came from approximately 1 to 10 million T cells. TCRdb reanalysed the PCR reads using MiXCR and keeps one entry per CDR3 protein. The sample includes about 260,000 distinct CDR3 sequences, 36% of them seen just once. Material for sequencing was blood. This TCR came from a girl aged 10 to 17 with multiple sclerosis. The chain recombines TRBV2 with TRBJ2-5; D is possibly TRBD1 (6 bases). CDR3 bases: TGTGCCAGCAGCCGGGACACCCAAGAGACCCAGTACTTC. Residues: CASSRDTQETQYF.